This TCR beta chain came from a study of T-cell reconstitution after alpha-beta-depleted transplantation in children (dated by TCRdb to about 2016). Looking at the study overall: The study quantitatively tracked T-cell immune reconstitution after TCRalphabeta/CD19-depleted allogeneic hematopoietic cell transplantation in children using TCR repertoire profiling. The full study reports these points: In some patients, the high TCRbeta diversity seen at day 60 was put down to recipient T cells and intrathymic progenitors that had survived conditioning. About two months after transplant, the apparently early recovery of alphabetaT-cell counts reportedly depended on just several hundred clones that had expanded rapidly and came from non-depleted graft cells. Over the following months the frequencies of hyperexpanded clones went down, and after one year T-cell counts and TCRbeta diversity were mostly credited to newly produced T cells.

Relative to germline, V is 3 bases shorter and J is 7 bases shorter, with 15 bases between their ends. Per the germline V gene, SGHTA is the CDR1 and FQGNSA is the CDR2. The CDR3 measures 14 amino acids from cysteine to phenylalanine. Only the CDR3 DNA stays, 42 bases, in frame from base 1. The treatment or condition label on this specimen signifies: allogeneic hematopoietic cell transplantation with graft depleted of TCRalphabeta T cells and CD19 B cells. Transplant recipients were children who received TCRalphabeta/CD19-depleted allogeneic hematopoietic cell grafts. Library creation used PCR. Reads for this sample came from an Illumina HiSeq 2500. To normalize quantification of the TCRbeta repertoire, the TCR libraries were built with molecular barcoding that relied on unique molecular identifiers. The public reads were reanalyzed by TCRdb: fastp trimming at Q25, MiXCR alignment, in-frame beta chains only. All rows with the same CDR3 protein become a single entry with the most common DNA and genes. The sample records 90,000 to 100,000 distinct CDR3 sequences, about a quarter of which are singletons. About a fifth of the sample belongs to the ten largest clones.

As regards this clonotype: It lacks a known antigen. No base quality information exists; no much larger clone differs at one position.

The rearranged chain carries TRBV7-2 and TRBJ1-1, with the D gene not confidently named. Source: PBMCs, taken before TCRalphabeta/CD19-depleted stem cell transplant. The source of this sequence is a boy aged 2 to 10 with acute lymphoblastic leukemia, due to receive a stem cell transplant. The DNA sequence is as follows: TGTGCCAGCAGCTTGGGTCCGGGCCCTCTTGAAGCTTTCTTT. The translation is CASSLGPGPLEAFF.